This is a list of T cell receptor beta chains from one sample in a study of T-cell reconstitution after alpha-beta-depleted transplantation in children. TCRdb itself ran the PCR reads through MiXCR, one entry per CDR3 protein. The sample carries 700,000 to 950,000 distinct CDR3 sequences, under 20% recorded once. The specimen was PBMCs, mostly from graft donor cells, collected 360 days after TCRalphabeta/CD19-depleted stem cell transplant. The receptors were gathered from a male patient between 10 and 17 years old who had a stem cell transplant for acute lymphoblastic leukemia, so the T cells may come from the graft donor. Each CDR3 is given with its conserved first and last residue. D genes are given only for firm matches. Not every row has a clone size; where given, it reads once, few, many or a size class.

TRBV29-1	TRBJ1-6	NA	few	TGCAGCGTTGAAATCGGGTATAATTCACCCCTCCACTTT	CSVEIGYNSPLHF
TRBV7-9	TRBJ2-7	NA	few	TGTGCCAGCAGGTTACTGCAGGGTCGAGAATCTTACGAGCAGTACTTC	CASRLLQGRESYEQYF
TRBV15	TRBJ2-3	TRBD1	few	TGTGCCACCAGCCCATGGGACAGGGGTTCGGCAGATACGCAGTATTTT	CATSPWDRGSADTQYF
TRBV20-1	TRBJ1-5	NA	few	TGCAGTGCTAGAGTGGTGCCAGAGAATCAGCCCCAGCATTTT	CSARVVPENQPQHF
TRBV29-1	TRBJ1-1	NA	NA	TGCAGCGTTGCGAGGGCCCAATGGGCTTTCTTT	CSVARAQWAFF
TRBV5-1	TRBJ2-1	NA	NA	TGCGCCAGCAGCCCGGGACCAACTGGGACCTACAATGAGCAGTTCTTC	CASSPGPTGTYNEQFF
TRBV20-1	TRBJ2-1	TRBD2	NA	TGCAGTGACACCGTGACTAGCGGGAGGGCCGGGGAGCAGTTCTTC	CSDTVTSGRAGEQFF
TRBV12-3/TRBV12-4	TRBJ2-5	NA	many	TGTGCCAGCAGTCCAGCGCTCCTAGGCACTCAAGAGACCCAGTACTTC	CASSPALLGTQETQYF
TRBV7-3	TRBJ2-6	NA	NA	TGTGCCAGCAGCTTAATCCACAGGAGCTCTGGGGCCAACGTCCTGACTTTC	CASSLIHRSSGANVLTF
TRBV27	TRBJ1-5	NA	NA	TGTGCCAGCAGTCCTCTTTTGAGGGGCCGACAGCCCCAGCATTTT	CASSPLLRGRQPQHF
TRBV5-1	TRBJ2-3	NA	NA	TGCGCCAGCCAGGGGGTCTTCGCCGGGGGGGCAGATACGCAGTATTTT	CASQGVFAGGADTQYF
TRBV7-3	TRBJ2-3	TRBD1	few	TGTGCCAGCAGCCTACAGGGGGTCAGCACAGATACGCAGTATTTT	CASSLQGVSTDTQYF
TRBV6-5	TRBJ2-1	NA	few	TGTGCCAGCAGTTACTCAGCGCTAAGGGAGCAGTTCTTC	CASSYSALREQFF
TRBV7-6	TRBJ2-1	TRBD1	few	TGTGCCAGCAGCTTCGAGGGGGCCCTAAGGGAGCAGTTCTTC	CASSFEGALREQFF
TRBV7-3	TRBJ2-5	NA	few	TGTGCCAGCAGCTTAACTGGCTGCTTC	CASSLTGCF
TRBV7-8	TRBJ1-2	NA	few	TGTGCCAGCAGCTTAGTGAGGTCAGGCCCCATTACTGGCTACACCTTC	CASSLVRSGPITGYTF
TRBV4-1	TRBJ1-4	NA	NA	TGCGCCAGCAGCCAAGATTGGGGGGACCTTGAAAAACTGTTTTTT	CASSQDWGDLEKLFF
TRBV27	TRBJ2-5	TRBD1	few	TGTGCCAGCAGCCGGACAGGGGGCGTTCAAGAGACCCAGTACTTC	CASSRTGGVQETQYF
TRBV15	TRBJ2-2	NA	NA	TGTGCCACCAGCAGAGAACTGGACACCGGGGAGCTGTTTTTT	CATSRELDTGELFF
TRBV7-9	TRBJ2-2	TRBD2	many	TGTGCCAGCAGCTTAGGGCTAGCGGGAGCCACCGGGGAGCTGTTTTTT	CASSLGLAGATGELFF
TRBV12-3/TRBV12-4	TRBJ2-1	NA	few	TGTGCCAGCAGTGGTCCTTACGGCAATGAGCAGTTCTTC	CASSGPYGNEQFF
TRBV7-2	TRBJ2-7	NA	NA	TGTGCCAGCAGCTTAGTTTTGGGCTCCTACGAGCAGTACTTC	CASSLVLGSYEQYF
TRBV20-1	TRBJ2-1	NA	NA	TGCAGTGCTAGAGACCCGATAGGAGATGAGCAGTTCTTC	CSARDPIGDEQFF
TRBV3-1	TRBJ2-2	TRBD2	many	TGTGCCAGCAGCCAACCGACGGGACTAGCGACCGGGGAGCTGTTTTTT	CASSQPTGLATGELFF
TRBV15	TRBJ2-7	TRBD1	many	TGTGCCACCAGCGAAGAGAGGACAGGGGGCTACGAGCAGTACTTC	CATSEERTGGYEQYF
TRBV5-6	TRBJ2-1	NA	few	TGTGCCAGCAGCTCTAAGTGGGGGTCCTACAATGAGCAGTTCTTC	CASSSKWGSYNEQFF
TRBV11-1	TRBJ2-1	TRBD1	few	TGTGCCAGCAGCGGGACAGGGGGCGGGACTACTCCGTACAATGAGCAGTTCTTC	CASSGTGGGTTPYNEQFF
TRBV11-2	TRBJ2-1	NA	few	TGTGCCAGCAGCTTAGGTTGGGGGAGTACCCCAAGCTCCTACAATGAGCAGTTCTTC	CASSLGWGSTPSSYNEQFF
TRBV30	TRBJ2-5	TRBD2	NA	TGTGCCTGGAGTGGGACTAGCGGGAGGGCTTATGGGACCCAGTACTTC	CAWSGTSGRAYGTQYF
TRBV6-1	TRBJ2-5	NA	many	TGTGCCAGCAGTGTCGGGGTCCAAGAGACCCAGTACTTC	CASSVGVQETQYF
TRBV18	TRBJ2-5	NA	NA	TGTGCCAGCTCACCACGGCGACGGGACCAAGAGACCCAGTACTTC	CASSPRRRDQETQYF
TRBV10-2	TRBJ2-7	NA	many	TGTGCCAGCAGCGCGGGCTACGAGCAGTACTTC	CASSAGYEQYF
TRBV25-1	TRBJ2-1	TRBD2	few	TGTGCCAGCAGTGCCCCTAGCGGGAGTAGCGATGAGCAGTTCTTC	CASSAPSGSSDEQFF
TRBV5-1	TRBJ1-1	NA	NA	TGCGCCAGCAGCTTGTCACAGGCTAACACTGAAGCTTTCTTT	CASSLSQANTEAFF
TRBV12-5	TRBJ2-5	NA	NA	TGTGCTAGTGGTTTGGTATTGCCCCTTGGGGCAGGGTCAGAGACCCAGTACTTC	CASGLVLPLGAGSETQYF